This T cell receptor beta chain was documented in a study of T cell repertoires in cytomegalovirus infection. Study in general: Shared public TCR beta signatures pointed to both CMV infection and a matching HLA type. Broader study findings: Frequencies of public TCR beta families were cumulated, and this identified carriers of CMV plus the relevant HLA. There were HLA-C-restricted CMV-specific TCR beta clonotypes dominating the ex vivo response.

This clonotype was recorded at least ten times. Its antigen is still unknown. The germline V gene encodes CDR1 SGHTA and CDR2 FQGTGA. The CDR3 is 16 amino acids. Trimming took 3 bases from V and 6 from J; bases not matched to a gene: 11. TCRdb re-called the reads with MiXCR, one entry per CDR3 protein. The sample contains 400,000 to 550,000 distinct CDR3 sequences, 11% of which appear only once. This receptor was obtained from a human donor in good health (CMV status not recorded). Some clones in this sample may be carry-over from other donors' samples. The J gene is TRBJ2-1, the V gene TRBV7-3, with 7 bases fitting TRBD1. The sample comprised PBMCs. In DNA, the CDR3 is TGTGCCAGCAGCTTCCTAGGGGGCGCGGCGGGCAATGAGCAGTTCTTC. Translated, it gives CASSFLGGAAGNEQFF.